This T cell receptor beta chain was found in a study of PD-1 blockade in classical Hodgkin lymphoma. Whole-study results and caveats: Those starting nivolumab under 1 year post-ASCT were excluded. Healthy donors were reported to have higher baseline TCR diversity than newly diagnosed patients. Factors driving the repertoire differences, possibly disease activity or prior therapy, remain undefined.

TCRdb keeps only in-frame clones here, not all; method: immunoSEQ multiplex PCR. The sample includes 32,000 or so clones, about 88% of them seen just once. To note about this clone: Its antigen is not known.

The CDR3 length is 13 residues. Trimming removed 3 bases from V and 3 bases from J, with 9 bases in between. Germline CDR1 SGHNT, CDR2 YENEEA. Time point noted: cycle 4 day 1 (C4D1), after about 6 weeks of nivolumab. Patients all relapsed after autologous stem cell transplantation, and there was variation in brentuximab vedotin exposure. Magnetic negative selection was used to purify CD4+ T cells from thawed PBMCs. Complete response, partial response or progressive disease were the best responses. The source was CD4+ T cells from blood, collected before the fourth cycle of nivolumab. The TCR originated in a human donor with classical Hodgkin lymphoma. The rearrangement links TRBV11-3 to TRBJ2-7; tentatively, D is TRBD1 (6 bases). The CDR3 bases are TGTGCCAGCAGCTTGGACAGATACTACGAGCAGTACTTC. Translating gives CASSLDRYYEQYF.